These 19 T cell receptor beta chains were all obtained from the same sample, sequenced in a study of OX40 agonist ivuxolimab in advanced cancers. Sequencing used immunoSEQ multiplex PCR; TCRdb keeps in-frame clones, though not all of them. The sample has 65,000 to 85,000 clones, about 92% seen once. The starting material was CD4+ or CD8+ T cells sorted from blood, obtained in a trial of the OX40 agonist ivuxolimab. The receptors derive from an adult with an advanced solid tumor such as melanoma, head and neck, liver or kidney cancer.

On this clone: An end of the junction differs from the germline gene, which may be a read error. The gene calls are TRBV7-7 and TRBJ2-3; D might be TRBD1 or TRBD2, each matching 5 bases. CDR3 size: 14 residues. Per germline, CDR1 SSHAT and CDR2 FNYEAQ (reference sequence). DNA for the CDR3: TGTGCTAGCAGCTCGACAGTGGGGGCAGATACGCAGTATTTT. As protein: CASSSTVGADTQYF.

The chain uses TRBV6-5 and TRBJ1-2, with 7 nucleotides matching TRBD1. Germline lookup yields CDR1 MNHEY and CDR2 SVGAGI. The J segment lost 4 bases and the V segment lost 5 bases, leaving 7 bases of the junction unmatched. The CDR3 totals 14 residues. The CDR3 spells CASSTGTASYGYTF. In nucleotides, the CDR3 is TGTGCCAGCAGTACCGGGACAGCTTCCTATGGCTACACCTTC.

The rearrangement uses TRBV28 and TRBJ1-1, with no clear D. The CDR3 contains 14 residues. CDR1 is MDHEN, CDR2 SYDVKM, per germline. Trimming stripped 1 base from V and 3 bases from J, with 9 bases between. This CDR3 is CASSLLGGDTEAFF. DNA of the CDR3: TGTGCCAGCAGTTTATTGGGCGGAGACACTGAAGCTTTCTTT.

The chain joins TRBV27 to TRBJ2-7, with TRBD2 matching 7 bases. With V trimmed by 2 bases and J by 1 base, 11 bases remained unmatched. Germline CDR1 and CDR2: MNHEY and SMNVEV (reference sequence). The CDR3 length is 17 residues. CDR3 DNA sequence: TGTGCCAGCAGTTTAGGGGGAGGGCCTTCCCATTCCTACGAGCAGTACTTC. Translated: CASSLGGGPSHSYEQYF.

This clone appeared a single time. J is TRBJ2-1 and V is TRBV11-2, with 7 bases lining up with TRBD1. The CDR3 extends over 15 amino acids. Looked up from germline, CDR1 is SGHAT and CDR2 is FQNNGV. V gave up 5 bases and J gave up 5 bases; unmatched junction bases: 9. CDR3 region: CASSVGTDFNNEQFF. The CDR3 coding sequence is TGTGCCAGCAGCGTTGGGACAGATTTTAACAATGAGCAGTTCTTC.

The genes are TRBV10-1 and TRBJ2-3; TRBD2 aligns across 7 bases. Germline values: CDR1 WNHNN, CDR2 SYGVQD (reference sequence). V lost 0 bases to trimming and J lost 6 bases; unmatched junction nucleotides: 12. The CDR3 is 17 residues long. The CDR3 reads CASSESRTRVLLDTQYF. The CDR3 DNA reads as TGCGCCAGCAGTGAGTCGAGGACTAGGGTCCTTTTGGATACGCAGTATTTT.

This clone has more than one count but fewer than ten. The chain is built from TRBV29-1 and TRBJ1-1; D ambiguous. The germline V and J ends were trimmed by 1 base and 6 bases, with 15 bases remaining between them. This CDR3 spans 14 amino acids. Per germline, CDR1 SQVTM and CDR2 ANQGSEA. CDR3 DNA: TGCAGCGTTGAAGGGGATCAGGCTAGGGCTGAAGCTTTCTTT. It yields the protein CSVEGDQARAEAFF.

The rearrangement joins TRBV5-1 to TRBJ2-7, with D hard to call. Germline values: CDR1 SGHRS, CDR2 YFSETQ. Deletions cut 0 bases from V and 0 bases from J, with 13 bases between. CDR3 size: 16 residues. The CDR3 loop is CASSLAPDFSSYEQYF. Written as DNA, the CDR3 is TGCGCCAGCAGCTTGGCCCCAGACTTCAGCTCCTACGAGCAGTACTTC.

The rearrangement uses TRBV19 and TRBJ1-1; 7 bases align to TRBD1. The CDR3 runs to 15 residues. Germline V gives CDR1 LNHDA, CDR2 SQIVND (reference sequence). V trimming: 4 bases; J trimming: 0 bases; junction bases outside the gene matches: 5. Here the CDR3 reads CASSKQGIMNTEAFF. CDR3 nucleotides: TGTGCCAGTAGTAAACAGGGGATCATGAACACTGAAGCTTTCTTT.

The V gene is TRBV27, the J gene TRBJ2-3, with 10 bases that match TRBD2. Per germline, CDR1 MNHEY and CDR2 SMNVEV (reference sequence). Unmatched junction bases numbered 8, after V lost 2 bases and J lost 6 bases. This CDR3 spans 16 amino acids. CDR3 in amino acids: CASSLPSGSLRDTQYF. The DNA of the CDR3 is TGTGCCAGCAGTTTACCTAGCGGGAGTCTACGTGATACGCAGTATTTT.

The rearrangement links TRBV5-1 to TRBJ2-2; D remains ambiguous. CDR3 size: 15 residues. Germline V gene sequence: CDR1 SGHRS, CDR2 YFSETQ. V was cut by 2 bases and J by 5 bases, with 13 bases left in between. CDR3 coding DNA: TGCGCCAGCAGCTTCCGTGACGTCTGGACCGGGGAGCTGTTTTTT. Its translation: CASSFRDVWTGELFF.

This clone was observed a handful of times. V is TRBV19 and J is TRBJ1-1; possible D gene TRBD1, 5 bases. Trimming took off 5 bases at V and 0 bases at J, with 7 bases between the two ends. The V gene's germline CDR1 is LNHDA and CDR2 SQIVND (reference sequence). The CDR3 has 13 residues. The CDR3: CASSDSMNTEAFF. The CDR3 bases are TGTGCCAGTAGTGACAGCATGAACACTGAAGCTTTCTTT.

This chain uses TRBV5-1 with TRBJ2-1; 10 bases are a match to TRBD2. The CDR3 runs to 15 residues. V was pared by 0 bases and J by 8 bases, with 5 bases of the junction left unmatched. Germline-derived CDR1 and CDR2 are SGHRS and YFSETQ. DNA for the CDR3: TGCGCCAGCAGCTTGGAAGCGGGGGGGCACTATGAGCAGTTCTTC. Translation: CASSLEAGGHYEQFF.

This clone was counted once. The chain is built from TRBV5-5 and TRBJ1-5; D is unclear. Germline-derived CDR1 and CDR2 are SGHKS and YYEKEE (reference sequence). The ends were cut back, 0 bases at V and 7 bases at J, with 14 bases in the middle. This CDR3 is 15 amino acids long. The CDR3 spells CASSLVDHRIQPQHF. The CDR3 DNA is TGTGCCAGCAGCTTGGTCGACCATAGAATACAGCCCCAGCATTTT.

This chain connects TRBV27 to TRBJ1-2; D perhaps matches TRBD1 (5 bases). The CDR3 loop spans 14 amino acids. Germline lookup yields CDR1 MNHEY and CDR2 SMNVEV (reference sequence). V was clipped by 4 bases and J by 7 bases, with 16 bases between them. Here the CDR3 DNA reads TGTGCCAGCAGTTATGTGGGGCTCGGCGGTGGCTACACCTTC. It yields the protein CASSYVGLGGGYTF.

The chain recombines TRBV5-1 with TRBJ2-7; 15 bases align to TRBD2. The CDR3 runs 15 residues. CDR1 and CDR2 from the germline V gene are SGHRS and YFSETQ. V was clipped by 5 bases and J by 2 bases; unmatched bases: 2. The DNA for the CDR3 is TGCGCCAGCAGAGGGACTAGCGGGAGGCCCTACGAGCAGTACTTC. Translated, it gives CASRGTSGRPYEQYF.

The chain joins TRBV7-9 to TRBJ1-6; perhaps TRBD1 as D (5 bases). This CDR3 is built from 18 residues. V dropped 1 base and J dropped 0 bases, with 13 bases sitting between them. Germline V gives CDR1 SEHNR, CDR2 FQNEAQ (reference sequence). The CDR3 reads CASSLEDRTSSYNSPLHF. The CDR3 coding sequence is TGTGCCAGCAGCTTAGAAGACAGAACGAGCTCCTATAATTCACCCCTCCACTTT.

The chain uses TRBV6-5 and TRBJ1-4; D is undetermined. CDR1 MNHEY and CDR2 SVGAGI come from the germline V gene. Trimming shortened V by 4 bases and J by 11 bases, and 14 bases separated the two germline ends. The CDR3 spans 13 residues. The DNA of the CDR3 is TGTGCCAGCAGTTTGGGTCCCGAGAGGAAACTGTTTTTT. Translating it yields CASSLGPERKLFF.

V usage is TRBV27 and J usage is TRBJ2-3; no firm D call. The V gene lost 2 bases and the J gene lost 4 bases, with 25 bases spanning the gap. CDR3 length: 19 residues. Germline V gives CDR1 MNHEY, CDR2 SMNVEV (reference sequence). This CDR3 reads CASSLAPGPFSREADTQYF. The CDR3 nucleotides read TGTGCCAGCAGTTTAGCCCCGGGCCCTTTCAGCCGTGAGGCAGATACGCAGTATTTT.